This TCR beta chain was found in a study of blood T cell repertoires in COVID-19. Study overall: Donors in the United States, Italy and Spain gave samples during acute or convalescent COVID-19. The cDNA or gDNA used as material had been derived from T cells, B-cell-depleted T cells, or PBMCs.

Per the original data handling: Estimates of nucleated cell counts were drawn from the amplification of reference gene primers. Profiled with immunoSEQ multiplex PCR; TCRdb holds only in-frame clones, not every one. V, J and clone size derive from that table, while D and trimming were established from the DNA sequence. The repertoire consists of 170,000 or so clones, with roughly 86% occurring once and the leading ten covering about 2.5%. This receptor was obtained from a middle-aged man with active or convalescent COVID-19. The sequenced sample was peripheral blood.

CDR3 nucleotide sequence: TGTGCCACCAATAAGGGGGGGAATGAGCAGTTCTTC. Protein sequence: CATNKGGNEQFF. The gene calls are TRBV24-1 and TRBJ2-1; D might be TRBD2 (7 bases). The length of the CDR3 is 12 residues. V lost 8 bases and J lost 7, with 11 bases in between. The V gene's germline CDR1 is KGHDR and CDR2 SFDVKD.